A single sample is the source of the 10 T cell receptor beta chains below, sequenced in a study of T-cell memory formation after mild COVID-19. TCRdb fed the 5' RACE reads into MiXCR, producing one record per CDR3 protein. The sample includes roughly 150,000 distinct CDR3 sequences, around 13% seen only once; the top ten take 3.3%. Source material: PBMCs or a T cell subset sorted from them (not recorded which). The source of these receptors is a man between 18 and 35 years old who had mild COVID-19 (a few samples of this study predate the infection). Cell type and time point are not known.

In this sample, this clonotype turned up a few times. The V and J genes are TRBV20-1 and TRBJ1-2, with a weak D call TRBD1 (6 bases). Trimming took 6 bases from V and 8 from J, leaving 16 bases between them. Germline V gives CDR1 DFQATT, CDR2 SNEGSKA (reference sequence). This CDR3 is 12 amino acids long. The DNA of the CDR3 is TGCAGTGCCACTATGGGACAACGCGGCTACACCTTC. Encoded protein: CSATMGQRGYTF.

In its sample, this clonotype was seen a few times. This chain connects TRBV21-1 to TRBJ2-7; whether TRBD1, the table's D call, matches the DNA was not checked. TRBV21-1 is deemed a pseudogene. The CDR3 totals 14 residues. CDR3 loop: CASSKTGDPYEQYF. CDR3 nucleotide sequence: TGTGCCAGCAGCAAGACAGGGGACCCCTACGAGCAGTACTTC.

The chain couples TRBV3-1 to TRBJ1-2; D is possibly TRBD1 (5 bases). The CDR3 extends over 12 amino acids. Germline loops: CDR1 LGHDT, CDR2 YNNKEL (reference sequence). V dropped 3 bases and J dropped 6 bases, with 8 bases sitting between them. The CDR3 spells CASSQGPDGYTF. CDR3 sequence (DNA): TGTGCCAGCAGCCAGGGACCGGATGGCTACACCTTC. The complete variable domain, with remaining parts taken from reference TRBV3-1 and TRBJ1-2, reads DTAVSQTPKYLVTQMGNDKSIKCEQNLGHDTMYWYKQDSKKFLKIMFSYNNKELIINETVPNRFSPKSPDKAHLNLHINSLELGDSAVYFCASSQGPDGYTFGSGTRLTVV.

Regarding this clonotype: The CDR3 ends on some other residue instead of the conserved phenylalanine or tryptophan, so this is likely a read error. The DNA is left out, because the CDR3 cannot be placed on it with certainty; the CDR3 is given as TCRdb lists it. This chain links TRBV30 with TRBJ2-7; the D call TRBD1 from the table was never checked on the DNA. The CDR3 spans 15 amino acids, including both terminal residues. Germline assignment: CDR1 GTSNPN and CDR2 SVGIG (reference sequence). The chain's CDR3 is CAWRPPSTRTGKVGL.

This clonotype has just a few counts. The rearrangement links TRBV5-6 to TRBJ2-7, with D perhaps TRBD1 or TRBD2 (5 bases each). V lost 3 bases to trimming and J lost 9 bases, with 13 bases between them. The CDR3 runs 12 residues. Germline CDR1 SGHDT, CDR2 YYEEEE. The CDR3 DNA sequence: TGTGCCAGCAGCTCCGGGACGGTCGGGCAGTACGTC. This encodes CASSSGTVGQYV.

Details on this clonotype: The junction departs from germline at one end; a sequencing error may be responsible. The J gene is TRBJ1-6, the V gene TRBV7-3; no clear D. Germline V gene lookup returns CDR1 SGHTA and CDR2 FQGTGA. The CDR3 totals 13 residues. The CDR3 DNA sequence: TGTGCAAGCAGCTCAATCCATGGTTCACCCCTCCACTTT. It is translated as CASSSIHGSPLHF.

A few counts support this clonotype. J is TRBJ1-2 and V is TRBV9; possible D gene TRBD1, 6 bases. The ends were cut back, 0 bases at V and 7 bases at J, with 16 bases in the middle. Germline V gene data show CDR1 as SGDLS and CDR2 as YYNGEE. This CDR3 is built from 15 residues. The CDR3 loop reads CASSVDGRGGPGYTF. For the CDR3, the DNA is TGTGCCAGCAGCGTAGATGGCAGGGGAGGACCTGGCTACACCTTC. Variable domain in full (rest from reference TRBV9 and TRBJ1-2): DSGVTQTPKHLITATGQRVTLRCSPRSGDLSVYWYQQSLDQGLQFLIQYYNGEERAKGNILERFSAQQFPDLHSELNLSSLELGDSALYFCASSVDGRGGPGYTFGSGTRLTVV.

This clonotype appeared a few times. The CDR3 sequence: CATLSGSAYNEQFF. For the CDR3, the DNA is TGTGCCACCTTAAGCGGGAGTGCGTACAATGAGCAGTTCTTC. The V call is TRBV12-3 or TRBV12-4, the J call TRBJ2-1; 8 nucleotides match TRBD2. The CDR3 totals 14 residues. V was pared by 10 bases and J by 4 bases, with 9 bases of the junction left unmatched.

The rearrangement links TRBV7-3 to TRBJ2-1; D is possibly TRBD1 (6 bases). CDR1 is SGHTA, CDR2 FQGTGA, per germline. This CDR3 comprises 15 residues. The germline V and J ends were trimmed by 1 base and 3 bases, with 10 bases remaining between them. The CDR3 region has the DNA TGTGCCAGCAGCTTAAGCCAGGGGAACTACAATGAGCAGTTCTTC. It codes for CASSLSQGNYNEQFF.

This CDR3 is CSASSGIGTDTQYF. Here the CDR3 DNA reads TGCAGTGCTAGTTCGGGTATCGGCACAGATACGCAGTATTTT. J is TRBJ2-3 and V is TRBV20-1; D is unclear. The V gene's germline CDR1 is DFQATT and CDR2 SNEGSKA (reference sequence). The CDR3 has 14 residues. Trimming shortened V by 3 bases and J by 1 base, and 11 bases separated the two germline ends.